Listed below are T cell receptor beta chains from one sample, sequenced in a study of cytomegalovirus exposure and HLA in healthy donors. This table comes from immunoSEQ multiplex PCR, and its TCRdb copy is limited to in-frame clones, with some not included. The sample gives more than 85,000 clones, around 80% of which show up once; approximately 6.1% is in the top ten. Sequencing was done on a sample of PBMCs. Receptors originate from a man between 18 and 35 years old in good health and CMV-seronegative. Each CDR3 is given with its conserved first and last residue. Each record gives: J gene, D gene, V gene, clone size, CDR3 protein, CDR3 DNA. The D gene is left open where the match is weak. Size tells how often a clone was seen (once, few, many) or the class of an expanded clone, and some rows leave it out.

J: TRBJ2-3
D: TRBD2
V: TRBV4-2
size: -
CDR3: CASSPYSLAGENTDTQYF
DNA: TGTGCCAGCAGCCCCTACTCGTTAGCGGGAGAGAACACAGATACGCAGTATTTT

J: TRBJ2-1
D: TRBD1
V: TRBV2
size: -
CDR3: CASVKTGGSHNEQFF
DNA: TGTGCCAGCGTTAAGACAGGGGGCTCCCACAATGAGCAGTTCTTC

J: TRBJ2-7
D: -
V: TRBV12-2
size: -
CDR3: CASRPNGRGAFAEQYF
DNA: TGTGCAAGTCGCCCCAACGGGAGGGGGGCCTTCGCCGAGCAGTACTTC

J: TRBJ2-5
D: -
V: TRBV11-3
size: -
CDR3: CASSFWSSQETQYF
DNA: TGTGCCAGCAGCTTTTGGTCTAGCCAAGAGACCCAGTACTTC

J: TRBJ2-4
D: TRBD1
V: TRBV7-9
size: -
CDR3: CASSLVVAWTGGFQYF
DNA: TGTGCCAGCAGCTTAGTCGTAGCCTGGACAGGGGGCTTTCAGTACTTC

J: TRBJ1-1
D: TRBD1
V: TRBV10-3
size: -
CDR3: CAISESPAGGRGDTEAFF
DNA: TGTGCCATCAGTGAGTCCCCGGCAGGGGGCCGGGGTGACACTGAAGCTTTCTTT

J: TRBJ2-3
D: -
V: TRBV2
size: -
CDR3: CASGRGRQGIPDTQYF
DNA: TGTGCCAGTGGTAGAGGTCGGCAGGGTATTCCAGATACGCAGTATTTT

J: TRBJ2-1
D: TRBD2
V: TRBV27
size: -
CDR3: CASSPNGGTREYNEQFF
DNA: TGTGCCAGCAGCCCAAATGGGGGGACTAGGGAGTACAATGAGCAGTTCTTC

J: TRBJ1-1
D: -
V: TRBV5-6
size: -
CDR3: CASSLDSYTEAFF
DNA: TGTGCCAGCAGCTTGGACAGCTACACTGAAGCTTTCTTT

J: TRBJ2-3
D: -
V: TRBV5-8
size: -
CDR3: CASSSSGSTDTQYF
DNA: TGTGCCAGCAGCAGTAGCGGTAGCACAGATACGCAGTATTTT

J: TRBJ1-5
D: TRBD1
V: TRBV6-6
size: few
CDR3: CASSPDRGWSQPQHF
DNA: TGTGCCAGCAGCCCGGACAGGGGATGGTCTCAGCCCCAGCATTTT

J: TRBJ2-5
D: TRBD2
V: TRBV7-2
size: -
CDR3: CASRPTSGSRETQYF
DNA: TGTGCCAGCAGGCCGACTAGCGGGAGCCGGGAGACCCAGTACTTC

J: TRBJ2-3
D: -
V: TRBV18
size: -
CDR3: CASSLGDFPYTQYF
DNA: TGTGCCAGCTCACTTGGGGACTTCCCCTATACGCAGTATTTT

J: TRBJ2-1
D: TRBD2
V: TRBV25-1
size: few
CDR3: CASSTSGSVSYNEQFF
DNA: TGTGCCAGCAGTACTAGCGGGAGCGTTTCCTACAATGAGCAGTTCTTC

J: TRBJ2-7
D: TRBD1
V: TRBV25-1
size: few
CDR3: CASRDRSYEQYF
DNA: TGTGCCAGCCGGGACAGGAGCTACGAGCAGTACTTC

J: TRBJ2-5
D: -
V: TRBV5-1
size: -
CDR3: CASSLGEQETQYF
DNA: TGCGCCAGCAGCTTGGGAGAGCAAGAGACCCAGTACTTC

J: TRBJ2-7
D: TRBD2
V: TRBV27
size: -
CDR3: CASSSVGREKREQYF
DNA: TGTGCCAGCAGTTCCGTGGGGAGGGAAAAGAGGGAGCAGTACTTC

J: TRBJ1-2
D: -
V: TRBV7-8
size: -
CDR3: CASSSSLEEDNYGYTF
DNA: TGTGCCAGCAGCTCCAGTCTCGAAGAGGATAACTATGGCTACACCTTC

J: TRBJ2-1
D: TRBD1
V: TRBV6-5
size: -
CDR3: CASSPGQGSYNEQFF
DNA: TGTGCCAGCAGCCCGGGACAGGGTTCCTACAATGAGCAGTTCTTC

J: TRBJ2-7
D: TRBD1
V: TRBV11-3
size: -
CDR3: CASSSRDRGSYEQYF
DNA: TGTGCCAGCAGCTCCCGGGACAGGGGATCCTACGAGCAGTACTTC

J: TRBJ1-5
D: -
V: TRBV28
size: -
CDR3: CASSLFTPNQPQHF
DNA: TGTGCCAGCAGTTTATTCACACCAAATCAGCCCCAGCATTTT

J: TRBJ2-7
D: TRBD2
V: TRBV7-2
size: -
CDR3: CASSPLAGSSYEQYF
DNA: TGTGCCAGCAGCCCCCTAGCGGGCAGCTCCTACGAGCAGTACTTC

J: TRBJ1-5
D: -
V: TRBV18
size: -
CDR3: CASSGQGNQPQHF
DNA: TGTGCCAGCTCCGGTCAGGGTAATCAGCCCCAGCATTTT

J: TRBJ2-7
D: TRBD1
V: TRBV28
size: -
CDR3: CASSFRGGTGATF
DNA: TGTGCCAGCAGTTTCAGGGGCGGGACAGGGGCCACCTTC

J: TRBJ2-7
D: -
V: TRBV11-3
size: -
CDR3: CASSSHLGEWEQYF
DNA: TGTGCCAGCAGCTCCCACTTGGGAGAATGGGAGCAGTACTTC

J: TRBJ2-7
D: TRBD1
V: TRBV30
size: -
CDR3: CAWSVGTVKHEQYF
DNA: TGTGCCTGGAGTGTAGGGACAGTCAAACACGAGCAGTACTTC

J: TRBJ2-1
D: TRBD2
V: TRBV9
size: -
CDR3: CASSALPAGGWQFF
DNA: TGTGCCAGCAGCGCACTCCCAGCGGGAGGGTGGCAGTTCTTC

J: TRBJ2-7
D: -
V: TRBV28
size: -
CDR3: CASSFWAVAYEQYF
DNA: TGTGCCAGCAGTTTTTGGGCAGTAGCCTACGAGCAGTACTTC

J: TRBJ1-2
D: -
V: TRBV29-1
size: -
CDR3: CSDQGNGYTF
DNA: TGCAGCGACCAGGGTAATGGCTACACCTTC

J: TRBJ2-7
D: TRBD1
V: TRBV11-3
size: -
CDR3: CASSLEDRGNGQYF
DNA: TGTGCCAGCAGCTTAGAGGACAGGGGGAACGGGCAGTACTTC

J: TRBJ2-5
D: -
V: TRBV25-1
size: -
CDR3: CASSGGGGIQETQYF
DNA: TGTGCCAGCAGTGGAGGGGGCGGGATACAAGAGACCCAGTACTTC

J: TRBJ1-5
D: TRBD1
V: TRBV11-3
size: -
CDR3: CASSLDSSGGQPQHF
DNA: TGTGCCAGCAGCTTAGATAGTTCAGGGGGCCAGCCCCAGCATTTT

J: TRBJ2-7
D: TRBD1
V: TRBV6-5
size: -
CDR3: CASSSGQGSSYEQYF
DNA: TGTGCCAGCAGTTCCGGACAGGGTAGTTCCTACGAGCAGTACTTC

J: TRBJ2-7
D: TRBD1
V: TRBV11-3
size: -
CDR3: CASSSGTGIYEQYF
DNA: TGTGCCAGCAGCTCCGGGACAGGGATCTACGAGCAGTACTTC

J: TRBJ2-7
D: -
V: TRBV7-2
size: -
CDR3: CASSARTTLAIYEQYF
DNA: TGTGCCAGCAGCGCCCGAACGACCCTAGCGATCTACGAGCAGTACTTC

J: TRBJ2-7
D: -
V: TRBV21-1
size: once
CDR3: CASSKGPGEYF
DNA: TGTGCCAGCAGCAAAGGGCCAGGGGAGTACTTC

J: TRBJ1-5
D: TRBD1
V: TRBV28
size: -
CDR3: CASRHTTGSGEPQHF
DNA: TGTGCCAGCAGACACACGACAGGGTCCGGGGAGCCCCAGCATTTT

J: TRBJ2-3
D: TRBD2
V: TRBV6-4
size: -
CDR3: CASSLTSGRADTQYF
DNA: TGTGCCAGCAGCCTCACTAGCGGGAGGGCGGATACGCAGTATTTT

J: TRBJ2-7
D: -
V: TRBV7-9
size: -
CDR3: CASTPYGIYEQYF
DNA: TGTGCCAGCACCCCGTACGGTATCTACGAGCAGTACTTC

J: TRBJ1-1
D: TRBD1
V: TRBV18
size: -
CDR3: CASSPAGQGNTEAFF
DNA: TGTGCCAGCTCACCGGCGGGACAGGGGAACACTGAAGCTTTCTTT